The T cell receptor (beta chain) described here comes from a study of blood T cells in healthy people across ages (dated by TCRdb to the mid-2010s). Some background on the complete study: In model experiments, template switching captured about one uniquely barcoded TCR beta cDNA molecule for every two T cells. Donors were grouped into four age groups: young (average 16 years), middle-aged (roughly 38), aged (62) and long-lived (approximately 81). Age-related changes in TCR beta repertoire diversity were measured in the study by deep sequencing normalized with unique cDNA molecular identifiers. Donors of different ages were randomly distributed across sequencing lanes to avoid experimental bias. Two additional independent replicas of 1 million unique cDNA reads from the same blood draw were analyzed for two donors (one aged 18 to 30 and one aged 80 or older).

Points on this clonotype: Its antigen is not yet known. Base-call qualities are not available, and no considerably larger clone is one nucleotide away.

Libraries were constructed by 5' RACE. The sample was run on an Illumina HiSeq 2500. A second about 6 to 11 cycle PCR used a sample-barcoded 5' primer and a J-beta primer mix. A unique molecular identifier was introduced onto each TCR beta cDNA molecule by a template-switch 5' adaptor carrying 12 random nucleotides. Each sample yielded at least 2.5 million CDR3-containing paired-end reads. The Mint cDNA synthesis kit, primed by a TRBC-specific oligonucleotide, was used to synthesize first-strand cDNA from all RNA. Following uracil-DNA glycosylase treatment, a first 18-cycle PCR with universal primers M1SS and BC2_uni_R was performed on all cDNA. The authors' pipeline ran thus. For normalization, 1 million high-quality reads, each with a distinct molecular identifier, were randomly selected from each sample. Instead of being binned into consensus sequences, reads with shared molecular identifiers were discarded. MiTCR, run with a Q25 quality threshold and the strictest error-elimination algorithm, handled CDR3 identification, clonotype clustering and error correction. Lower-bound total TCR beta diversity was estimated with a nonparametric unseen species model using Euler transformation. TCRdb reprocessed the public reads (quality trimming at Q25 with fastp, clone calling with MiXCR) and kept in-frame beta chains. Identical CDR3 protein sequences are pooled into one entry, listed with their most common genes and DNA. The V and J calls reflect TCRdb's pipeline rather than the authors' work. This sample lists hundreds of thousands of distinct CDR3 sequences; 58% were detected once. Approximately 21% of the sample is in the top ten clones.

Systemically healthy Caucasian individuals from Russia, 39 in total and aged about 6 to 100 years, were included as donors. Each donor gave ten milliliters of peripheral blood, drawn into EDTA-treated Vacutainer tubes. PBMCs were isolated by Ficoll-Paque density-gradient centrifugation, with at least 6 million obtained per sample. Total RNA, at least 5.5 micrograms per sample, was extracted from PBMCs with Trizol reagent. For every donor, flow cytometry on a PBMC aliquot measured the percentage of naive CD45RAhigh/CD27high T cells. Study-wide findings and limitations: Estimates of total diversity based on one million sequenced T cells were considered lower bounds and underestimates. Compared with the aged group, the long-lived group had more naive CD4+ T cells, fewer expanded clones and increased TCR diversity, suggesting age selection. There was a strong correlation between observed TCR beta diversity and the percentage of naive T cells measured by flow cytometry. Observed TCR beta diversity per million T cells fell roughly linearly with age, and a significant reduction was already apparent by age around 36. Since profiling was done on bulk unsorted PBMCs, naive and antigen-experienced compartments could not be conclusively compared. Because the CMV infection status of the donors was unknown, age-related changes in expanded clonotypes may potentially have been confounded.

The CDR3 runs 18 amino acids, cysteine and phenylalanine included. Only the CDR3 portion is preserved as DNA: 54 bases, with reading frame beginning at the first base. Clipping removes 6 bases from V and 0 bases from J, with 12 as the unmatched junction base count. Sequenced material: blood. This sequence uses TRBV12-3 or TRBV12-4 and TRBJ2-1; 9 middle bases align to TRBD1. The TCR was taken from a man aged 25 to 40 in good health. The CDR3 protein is CASRGTGLAGTSYNEQFF. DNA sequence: TGTGCCAGCAGGGGGACAGGGTTGGCCGGGACCTCCTACAATGAGCAGTTCTTC.